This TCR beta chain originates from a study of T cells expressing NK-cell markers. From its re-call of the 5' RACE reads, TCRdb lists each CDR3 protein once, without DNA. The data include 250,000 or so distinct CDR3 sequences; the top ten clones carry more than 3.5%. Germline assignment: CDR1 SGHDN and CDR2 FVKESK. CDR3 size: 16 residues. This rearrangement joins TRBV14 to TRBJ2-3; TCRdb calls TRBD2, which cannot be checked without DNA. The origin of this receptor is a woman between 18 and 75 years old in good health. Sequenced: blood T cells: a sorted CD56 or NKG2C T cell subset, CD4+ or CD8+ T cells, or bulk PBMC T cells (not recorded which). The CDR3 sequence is CASSQLLAGFTDTQYF.